The present TCR beta chain was sequenced within a study of immune characteristics of hereditary and idiopathic chronic pancreatitis. Germline loops: CDR1 SGHNT, CDR2 YENEEA. V was pared by 4 bases and J by 4 bases, with 8 bases of the junction left unmatched. The CDR3 sequence is 16 residues long. This table comes from immunoSEQ multiplex PCR, and its TCRdb copy is limited to in-frame clones, with some not included. The data show around 9,000 clones, 75% to 85% seen once. Patients having total pancreatectomy with islet autotransplantation provided the chronic pancreatitis pancreas tissue. The sequence was obtained from a human donor with chronic pancreatitis. The specimen sequenced was pancreas tissue with idiopathic chronic pancreatitis. This sequence joins TRBV11-3 and TRBJ2-2; 8 bases match TRBD2. CDR3 loop: CASSSGGDGSTGELFF. CDR3 in DNA: TGTGCCAGCAGCTCGGGAGGGGACGGGTCCACCGGGGAGCTGTTTTTT.